This T cell receptor (beta chain) was identified during a study of blood T cells in healthy people across ages. Through a sample-barcoded 5' primer and a J-beta primer mix, a second PCR was run for roughly 6 to 11 cycles. Via MiXCR, TCRdb re-called the 5' RACE reads, giving one row per CDR3 protein. The repertoire holds around 1,500,000 distinct CDR3 sequences, approximately 38% seen once, with less than 8% in the top ten. This clonotype was recorded only once. CDR3 length: 15 amino acids. The V and J ends lost 0 bases and 10 bases, in that order; junction bases with no gene match: 6. Looked up from germline, CDR1 is SGHTA and CDR2 is FQGNSA.

The material sequenced was blood. The rearrangement uses TRBV7-2 and TRBJ2-1; 10 bases match TRBD1. This TCR derives from a woman between 18 and 30 years old in good health. The CDR3 DNA reads TGTGCCAGCAGCTTAGCCGCTGACAGGGGGCTCGAGCAGTTCTTC. This encodes CASSLAADRGLEQFF.